The 10 T cell receptor beta chains listed next were all sequenced from one sample in a study of CD8+ T cells in alopecia areata. cDNA prepared by RNA extraction and subsequent reverse transcription served as the template for sequencing. The assay was immunoSEQ multiplex PCR, and TCRdb's table has in-frame clones only and misses some. The sample holds roughly 230,000 clones, about 40% seen once. Treatment specified: oral pan-JAK inhibitor, 5-10 mg twice daily. The sequencing here drew on CD4+ T cells sorted from blood, taken around week 36, from a patient treated with tofacitinib. All receptors derive from a human donor with alopecia areata.

The chain recombines TRBV18 with TRBJ2-3; 13 positions match TRBD2. CDR3 length: 15 residues. The V gene's germline CDR1 is KGHSH and CDR2 LQKENI. V dropped 3 bases and J dropped 3; count of bases not matched to a gene: 0. The CDR3 is CASSPGLAGTDTQYF. The CDR3, as DNA: TGTGCCAGCTCACCGGGACTAGCGGGAACAGATACGCAGTATTTT. Filled out from reference TRBV18 and TRBJ2-3, the complete variable domain reads NAGVMQNPRHLVRRRGQEARLRCSPMKGHSHVYWYRQLPEEGLKFMVYLQKENIIDESGMPKERFSAEFPKEGPSILRIQQVVRGDSAAYFCASSPGLAGTDTQYFGPGTRLTVL.

J is TRBJ2-2 and V is TRBV7-9, with D maybe TRBD1 (6 bases). V was clipped by 7 bases and J by 0 bases, with 9 bases between them. The germline CDR1 and CDR2 sequences are SEHNR and FQNEAQ (reference sequence). The CDR3 length is 14 residues. CDR3 residues: CASTRTANTGELFF. DNA of the CDR3: TGTGCCAGCACCCGGACAGCGAACACCGGGGAGCTGTTTTTT.

V gene TRBV4-3 combines with J gene TRBJ1-2; D is possibly TRBD1 (5 bases). The CDR3 contains 16 residues. The germline CDR1 and CDR2 sequences are LGHNA and YSLEER. V lost 2 bases, J lost 2 bases, and 15 bases lay in between. The CDR3 DNA reads TGCGCCAGCAGCCAACGGGGCGGGCAGGCGAACTATGGCTACACCTTC. Its protein product is CASSQRGGQANYGYTF.

This clone was seen a handful of times. The chain links TRBV19 to TRBJ2-1; a possible D gene is TRBD2 (5 bases). The CDR3 extends over 12 amino acids. In germline, CDR1 is LNHDA, CDR2 SQIVND (reference sequence). The germline V and J ends were trimmed by 6 bases and 9 bases, with 12 bases remaining between them. The CDR3 DNA is TGTGCCAGTAGCCTACTAGGAGCTGAGCAGTTCTTC. Translation: CASSLLGAEQFF.

In this sample, this clone turned up many times. The chain combines TRBV28 with TRBJ1-2; D is ambiguous. Germline V CDR1 and CDR2: MDHEN, SYDVKM. V lost 1 base, J lost 2 bases, and 11 bases lay in between. The CDR3 loop spans 15 amino acids. The DNA for the CDR3 is TGTGCCAGCAGTTTATCCCAGCGAGACAACTATGGCTACACCTTC. Translated: CASSLSQRDNYGYTF.

There are a few counts of this clone. The chain employs TRBV7-2 and TRBJ2-4, with D tentatively TRBD2 (6 bases). This CDR3 region has 15 residues. Germline assignment: CDR1 SGHTA and CDR2 FQGNSA. V gave up 4 bases and J gave up 0 bases, with 10 bases separating them. The CDR3 region is CASSSGSTAKNIQYF. The CDR3 nucleotides read TGTGCCAGCAGCTCCGGGAGTACAGCCAAAAACATTCAGTACTTC.

This sequence joins TRBV28 and TRBJ2-5; 10 positions match TRBD1. The length of the CDR3 is 14 residues. Germline-derived CDR1 and CDR2 are MDHEN and SYDVKM. V shed 6 bases and J 4 bases; nucleotides not matched to a gene: 5. The CDR3 nucleotides read TGTGCCAGCAGGGGGACAGGGGAGGGAGAGACCCAGTACTTC. This gives the protein CASRGTGEGETQYF.

The chain combines TRBV30 with TRBJ2-7, with no clear D. Germline V lookup: CDR1 GTSNPN, CDR2 SVGIG (reference sequence). This CDR3 contains 11 residues. The germline V and J ends were trimmed by 3 bases and 9 bases, with 12 bases remaining between them. The CDR3 bases are TGTGCCTGGAGCGACGCGGTGGGGCAGTACTTC. It codes for CAWSDAVGQYF.

The chain has TRBV9 and TRBJ2-7, with D tentatively TRBD1 (6 bases). There are 14 residues in the CDR3. CDR1 and CDR2 (germline): SGDLS, YYNGEE. The V and J ends lost 1 base and 1 base respectively, with 9 bases between them. Here the CDR3 DNA reads TGTGCCAGCAGCGTAACAGGACAGTCCTACGAGCAGTACTTC. Protein product: CASSVTGQSYEQYF.

This clone was picked up many times. V gene TRBV7-2 combines with J gene TRBJ2-1, with 13 bases matching TRBD2. After removal of 3 bases from V and 4 bases from J, the junction contained 9 bases not matched to a gene. This CDR3 spans 18 amino acids. Germline CDR1 reads SGHTA; CDR2 reads FQGNSA. The CDR3 DNA sequence: TGTGCCAGCAGCTTCCGACTAGCGGGGGGTTCCCTTTACAATGAGCAGTTCTTC. This translates into CASSFRLAGGSLYNEQFF.